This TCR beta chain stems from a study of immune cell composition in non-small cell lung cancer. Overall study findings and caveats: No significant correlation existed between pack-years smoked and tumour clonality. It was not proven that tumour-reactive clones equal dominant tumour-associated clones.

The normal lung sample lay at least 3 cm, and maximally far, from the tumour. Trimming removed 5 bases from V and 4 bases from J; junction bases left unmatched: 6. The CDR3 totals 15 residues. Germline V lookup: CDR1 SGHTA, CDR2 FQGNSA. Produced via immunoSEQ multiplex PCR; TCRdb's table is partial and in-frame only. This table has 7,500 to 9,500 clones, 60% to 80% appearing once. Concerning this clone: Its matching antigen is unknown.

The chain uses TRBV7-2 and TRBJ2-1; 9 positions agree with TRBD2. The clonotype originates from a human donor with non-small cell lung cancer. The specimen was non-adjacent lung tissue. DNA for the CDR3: TGTGCCAGCAGCGAGGCGGGGGGGATTTACAATGAGCAGTTCTTC. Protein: CASSEAGGIYNEQFF.